Listed here are 3 T cell receptor beta chains from one sample, sequenced in a study of cytomegalovirus exposure and HLA in healthy donors. Researchers ran the PCR with 60 Vbeta and 13 Jbeta primers. TCRdb's copy holds only in-frame clones and misses some; the assay was immunoSEQ multiplex PCR. The sample yields approximately 190,000 clones, 87% seen once. The material sequenced was PBMCs. The source of these receptors is a boy aged 2 to 10 in good health and CMV-seronegative.

The chain carries TRBV11-1 and TRBJ2-1; D perhaps matches TRBD2 (6 bases). V was shortened by 6 bases and J by 4 bases, with 22 bases between the two germline ends. CDR1 and CDR2 from the germline V gene are SGHAT and FQDESV (reference sequence). This CDR3 contains 17 residues. The DNA for the CDR3 is TGTGCCAGCAGGGGCCTCAGGTCAGAAGGGACTTACAATGAGCAGTTCTTC. Its translation: CASRGLRSEGTYNEQFF. Variable domain in full (rest from reference TRBV11-1 and TRBJ2-1): EAEVAQSPRYKITEKSQAVAFWCDPISGHATLYWYRQILGQGPELLVQFQDESVVDDSQLPKDRFSAERLKGVDSTLKIQPAELGDSAMYLCASRGLRSEGTYNEQFFGPGTRLTVL.

This clone was seen a single time. This chain connects TRBV28 to TRBJ2-1, with D maybe TRBD2 (5 bases). Germline values: CDR1 MDHEN, CDR2 SYDVKM. CDR3 length: 15 residues. The ends were cut back, 6 bases at V and 0 bases at J, with 12 bases in the middle. The CDR3 region is CASRGFGSSYNEQFF. The CDR3 DNA reads TGTGCCAGCAGAGGATTTGGGAGCTCCTACAATGAGCAGTTCTTC.

The chain uses TRBV28 and TRBJ1-2; 8 bases agree with TRBD1. The CDR3 sequence is 16 residues long. V lost 5 bases and J lost 7; bases outside the gene matches: 15. The germline V gene has CDR1 MDHEN and CDR2 SYDVKM. The CDR3 reads CASSRKFEDRAVGYTF. In DNA, the CDR3 is TGTGCCAGCAGTCGAAAATTCGAGGACAGGGCCGTTGGCTACACCTTC.